One T cell receptor (beta chain) is described in this entry. Its antigen is unidentified. The method was immunoSEQ multiplex PCR; TCRdb's version includes in-frame clones alone and lacks a portion of them. The table lists around 2.5 million clones, 90% to 95% of them singletons, with 0.36% in the top ten. These data come from a study of shared clonotypes between healthy human individuals. Study observations and caveats: The naive CD4 repertoires of a handful of donors were compared, and around 5% of clonotypes were shared.

Everyone who donated was a Caucasian adult who lived in Nashville, Tennessee. The receptor was isolated from a man between 18 and 29 years old in good health. Some clones in this sample may be carry-over from other donors' samples. Sequenced material: naive CD4+ T cells from PBMCs. The subset is: CD45RA+ positively selected.

Here the CDR3 DNA reads TGTGCCAGCTCACCTAACGCAGGAGGGGCTGGGACTGAAGCTTTCTTT. Its translation: CASSPNAGGAGTEAFF. The chain recombines TRBV18 with TRBJ1-1; perhaps TRBD1 as D (5 bases). From germline, CDR1 is KGHSH and CDR2 LQKENI. This CDR3 has 16 amino acids. V shed 3 bases and J shed 5 bases, with 19 bases lying between them. Using reference TRBV18 and TRBJ1-1 for the parts outside the CDR3, the full variable domain is NAGVMQNPRHLVRRRGQEARLRCSPMKGHSHVYWYRQLPEEGLKFMVYLQKENIIDESGMPKERFSAEFPKEGPSILRIQQVVRGDSAAYFCASSPNAGGAGTEAFFGQGTRLTVV.